One and the same sample provided the 9 T cell receptor beta chains below, sequenced in a study of blood T cell repertoires in COVID-19 (TCRdb year 2020). Libraries were constructed by the immunoSEQ multiplex PCR assay. As stored in TCRdb, this immuneACCESS dataset retains in-frame rearrangements with V and J assigned. A fraction of the clones does not appear; measured against another copy, unresolved V genes explain less than half of the discrepancy, and the remainder lacks a known reason. The sample yields about 50,000 clones; 86% were counted once. The ten biggest clones cover less than 2.5% of the sample. Sequenced material: peripheral blood. The receptors here all came from a woman aged 55-70 years with acute or convalescent COVID-19.

The genes are TRBV3-1 (or the pseudogene TRBV3-2) and TRBJ2-1, with D unclear. The CDR3 extends over 16 amino acids. V was cut by 5 bases and J by 5 bases, with 19 bases left in between. Germline loops: CDR1 LGHDT, CDR2 YNNKEL (reference sequence). As DNA, the CDR3 is TGTGCCAGCAGCTCCCGAATTACCCGAGGCAACAATGAGCAGTTCTTC. Translating gives CASSSRITRGNNEQFF.

The genes are TRBV21-1 and TRBJ2-2; TRBD1 reflects the table's D call only, with no check against the DNA. TRBV21-1 counts as a pseudogene. CDR3 length: 20 amino acids. CDR3 DNA: TGTGCCAGCAGCAAAGCCTCGGGACACCGGACGAGACATTACACCGGGGAGCTGTTTTTT. Protein: CASSKASGHRTRHYTGELFF.

V and J are TRBV27 and TRBJ1-5; D gene unclear. This CDR3 contains 14 residues. Trimming removed 0 bases from V and 9 bases from J, with 12 bases in between. Germline assignment: CDR1 MNHEY and CDR2 SMNVEV (reference sequence). CDR3: CASSLSGGVSPQHF. CDR3 DNA sequence: TGTGCCAGCAGTTTATCCGGCGGGGTGTCGCCCCAGCATTTT.

V and J are TRBV7-2 and TRBJ2-7; 10 bases match TRBD2. There are 16 residues in the CDR3. The germline gives CDR1 SGHTA, CDR2 FQGNSA. With V trimmed by 1 base and J by 6 bases, 9 bases remained unmatched. The CDR3 reads CASSLVGLAGVGEQYF. DNA of the CDR3: TGTGCCAGCAGCTTAGTAGGTCTAGCGGGAGTGGGCGAGCAGTACTTC.

This sequence joins TRBV7-9 and TRBJ2-7; TRBD1 matches at 9 bases. Germline lookup yields CDR1 SEHNR and CDR2 FQNEAQ (reference sequence). The CDR3 sequence is 14 residues long. The ends lost 5 bases at V and 7 bases at J; junction bases unmatched: 9. CDR3 nucleotides: TGTGCCAGCAGCGCTCCGGGACAGGGTAGAGAGCAGTACTTC. Translation: CASSAPGQGREQYF.

The chain joins TRBV29-1 to TRBJ2-3; 8 bases are shared with TRBD2. The V and J ends lost 4 bases and 14 bases, in that order; junction bases with no gene match: 8. Germline V lookup: CDR1 SQVTM, CDR2 ANQGSEA. CDR3 size: 11 residues. DNA of the CDR3: TGCAGCGTTGGTTTTCGACTAGCGTTGTATTTT. Its protein is CSVGFRLALYF.

The chain joins TRBV5-1 to TRBJ2-1, with 9 bases identical to TRBD1. This CDR3 contains 16 residues. The junction had 1 base not matched to a gene; V was cut back by 0 bases and J by 0 bases. Germline V gives CDR1 SGHRS, CDR2 YFSETQ. This CDR3 is CASSLGGQGSYNEQFF. The CDR3 DNA reads as TGCGCCAGCAGCTTGGGGGGACAGGGCTCCTACAATGAGCAGTTCTTC.

The chain has TRBV4-2 and TRBJ1-2; D unclear. V lost 0 bases and J lost 2, with 4 bases in between. The CDR3 has 13 amino acids. The germline V gene encodes CDR1 LGHNA and CDR2 YNFKEQ. CDR3 bases: TGTGCCAGCAGCCAAGACGGGAACTATGGCTACACCTTC. It translates to CASSQDGNYGYTF.

The chain couples TRBV5-1 to TRBJ2-7, with TRBD2 identical over 7 bases. V shed 2 bases, J shed 7 bases, and the junction held 12 bases outside the gene matches. There are 15 residues in the CDR3. Germline CDR1 is SGHRS and CDR2 is YFSETQ. The CDR3 region has the DNA TGCGCCAGCAGCTTAGGCGGGAGCAAAGGGAGAGAGCAGTACTTC. This translates into CASSLGGSKGREQYF.